Included here is one T cell receptor beta chain sequence, with context. Its target is unknown. These data are taken from a study of T-cell reconstitution after alpha-beta-depleted transplantation in children. Study findings and constraints: Surviving recipient T cells and thymic progenitors underlay high day-60 TCRbeta diversity in some patients. About two months after transplant, alpha-beta T cells reportedly came from several hundred expanded graft clones. Newly generated T cells supplied most T-cell counts and diversity one year post-transplant.

Unique molecular identifiers were used to barcode this TCRbeta library. TCRdb reprocessed the PCR reads via MiXCR and lists one record per CDR3 protein. The sample yields a few hundred thousand distinct CDR3 sequences, roughly 44% seen once. CDR3 size: 14 residues. CDR1 is MDHEN, CDR2 SYDVKM, per germline. The V segment lost 7 bases and the J segment 4 bases; nucleotides outside the gene matches: 8. The chain employs TRBV28 and TRBJ2-3, with 7 nucleotides matching TRBD2. The TCR was taken from a girl aged 2-15 years with aplastic anemia, due to receive a stem cell transplant. Specimen: PBMCs, collected before TCRalphabeta/CD19-depleted stem cell transplant. In DNA form, the CDR3 reads TGTGCCAGCACATTAGGTGGGAGGGCAGATACGCAGTATTTT. This translates into CASTLGGRADTQYF.